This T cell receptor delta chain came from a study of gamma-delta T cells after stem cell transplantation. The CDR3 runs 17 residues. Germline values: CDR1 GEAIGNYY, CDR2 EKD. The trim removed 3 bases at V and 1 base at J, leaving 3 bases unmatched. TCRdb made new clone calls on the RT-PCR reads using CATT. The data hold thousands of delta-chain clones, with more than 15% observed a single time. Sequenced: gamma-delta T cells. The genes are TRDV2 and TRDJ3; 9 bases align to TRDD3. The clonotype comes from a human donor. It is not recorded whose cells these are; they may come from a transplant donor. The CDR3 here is CACDPTGGSWDTRQMFF. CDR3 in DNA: TGTGCCTGTGACCCTACTGGGGGATCCTGGGACACCCGACAGATGTTTTTC.